Each of the 20 T cell receptor beta chains below was sequenced from the same sample in a study of T cells in Graves' hyperthyroidism and ophthalmopathy. What was amplified from RNA transcripts were TCR beta CDR3 regions. The HTBI primer set was used in a first-round RT-PCR of the TCR CDR3. A single record per CDR3 protein comes from TCRdb applying MiXCR to the multiplex PCR reads. The sample lists roughly 560,000 distinct CDR3 sequences; roughly 15% were seen once. The specimen sequenced was blood. These receptors were taken from a woman in her forties with Graves' ophthalmopathy.

This clonotype was counted many times. This sequence joins TRBV28 and TRBJ2-7; 8 bases agree with TRBD2. V lost 5 bases and J lost 7; bases outside the gene matches: 7. The CDR3 is made up of 13 amino acids. Germline lookup yields CDR1 MDHEN and CDR2 SYDVKM. CDR3 coding DNA: TGTGCCAGCAGTGACCCGGGGGGGGTTGAGCAGTACTTC. Its translation: CASSDPGGVEQYF.

This chain connects TRBV27 to TRBJ2-7; D uncertain. Trimming removed 2 bases at V and 2 bases at J, with 7 bases between. The CDR3 consists of 13 residues. Per germline, CDR1 MNHEY and CDR2 SMNVEV (reference sequence). The CDR3 loop is CASSLKRTYEQYF. In DNA form, the CDR3 reads TGTGCCAGCAGTTTAAAAAGGACCTACGAGCAGTACTTC.

There are many counts of this clonotype. This chain joins TRBV4-3 and TRBJ1-2, with D perhaps TRBD1 (5 bases). Per the germline V gene, CDR1 is LGHNA and CDR2 is YSLEER. Trimming stripped 0 bases from V and 0 bases from J, with 5 bases between. This CDR3 spans 14 amino acids. This chain's CDR3 is CASSQDRANYGYTF. CDR3 DNA sequence: TGCGCCAGCAGCCAAGACAGGGCTAACTATGGCTACACCTTC.

About this clonotype: One end of the junction is discordant with germline, which a read error may explain. V is TRBV12-3 or TRBV12-4 and J is TRBJ1-5; D not resolved. CDR3 length equals 15 residues. The DNA of the CDR3 is TGTGCCAACAGTTTTGCCGGGGTTACTGATCAGCCCCAGCATTTT. Its protein product is CANSFAGVTDQPQHF.

This clonotype was seen many times. The CDR3 protein is CSARDPGGRAGEQYF. The CDR3 region has the DNA TGCAGTGCTAGAGATCCCGGGGGGAGGGCCGGAGAGCAGTACTTC. The chain employs TRBV20-1 and TRBJ2-7, with 7 bases fitting TRBD2. V lost 0 bases, J lost 7 bases, and 12 bases stayed unmatched. The CDR3 loop spans 15 amino acids. The V gene's germline CDR1 is DFQATT and CDR2 SNEGSKA (reference sequence).

V usage is TRBV6-1 and J usage is TRBJ2-7; D might be TRBD2 (5 bases). Trimming took off 2 bases at V and 3 bases at J, with 23 bases between the two ends. The CDR3 consists of 18 residues. Looked up from germline, CDR1 is MNHNS and CDR2 is SASEGT. In DNA form, the CDR3 reads TGTGCCAGCAGTGAACGCGCCGCCGGGATTCTTTCTCTCTACGAGCAGTACTTC. Its protein is CASSERAAGILSLYEQYF.

This clonotype was recorded at least ten times. This chain uses TRBV12-3 or TRBV12-4 with TRBJ2-7, with D perhaps being TRBD1 or TRBD2 (6 bases each). CDR3 size: 14 residues. Trimming pared 5 bases from V and 4 bases from J, leaving 15 bases between. The CDR3 region has the DNA TGTGCCAGCAGTACAGAAACAGGGACTTACGAGCAGTACTTC. Protein: CASSTETGTYEQYF.

This clonotype was picked up a small number of times. This sequence joins TRBV11-3 and TRBJ2-5; TRBD2 aligns across 13 bases. After removal of 6 bases from V and 3 bases from J, the junction contained 1 base not matched to a gene. The CDR3 has 14 residues. Germline V CDR1 and CDR2: SGHNT, YENEEA. The CDR3 loop is CASRGLAGKETQYF. Written as DNA, the CDR3 is TGTGCCAGCAGGGGACTAGCGGGAAAAGAGACCCAGTACTTC.

Many counts were recorded for this clonotype. The rearrangement uses TRBV19 and TRBJ2-7, with 7 bases fitting TRBD2. With 4 bases clipped from V and 5 bases from J, the junction kept 8 bases outside the gene matches. The germline gives CDR1 LNHDA, CDR2 SQIVND (reference sequence). The CDR3 runs 14 residues. Here the CDR3 reads CASSKAGVANEQYF. In nucleotides, the CDR3 is TGTGCCAGTAGTAAGGCGGGAGTGGCTAACGAGCAGTACTTC.

This clonotype was found a few times. This rearrangement joins TRBV3-1 to TRBJ1-2, with D unresolved. V gave up 2 bases and J gave up 0 bases, with 7 bases separating them. Looked up from germline, CDR1 is LGHDT and CDR2 is YNNKEL (reference sequence). This CDR3 has 14 residues. This CDR3 reads CASSQLGANYGYTF. The CDR3 DNA reads as TGTGCCAGCAGCCAATTAGGAGCTAACTATGGCTACACCTTC.

This clonotype was seen repeatedly, ten times or more. The chain joins TRBV7-2 to TRBJ2-5, with a weak D call TRBD2 (5 bases). CDR3 size: 15 residues. The V gene lost 5 bases and the J gene lost 5 bases, with 18 bases spanning the gap. The germline V gene encodes CDR1 SGHTA and CDR2 FQGNSA. CDR3 region: CASSPVGRPGETQYF. The CDR3 coding sequence is TGTGCCAGCAGCCCGGTCGGGCGGCCGGGGGAGACCCAGTACTTC.

This clonotype was found once. The V call is TRBV12-3 or TRBV12-4, the J call TRBJ2-5; no clear D. The CDR3 totals 13 residues. The ends were cut back, 5 bases at V and 5 bases at J, with 12 bases in the middle. The CDR3 bases are TGTGCCAGCAGTCCGCTAAGCGATGAGACCCAGTACTTC. Its protein is CASSPLSDETQYF.

This chain connects TRBV6-1 to TRBJ2-2; perhaps TRBD2 as D (6 bases). This CDR3 is built from 14 residues. Germline CDR1 reads MNHNS; CDR2 reads SASEGT. Trimming took off 2 bases at V and 11 bases at J, with 15 bases between the two ends. Written as DNA, the CDR3 is TGTGCCAGCAGTGAACTGGGACGCGGGGAAGAGCTGTTTTTT. This translates into CASSELGRGEELFF.

The chain joins TRBV5-1 to TRBJ2-7; TRBD2 is a possible D gene (6 bases). Germline CDR1 SGHRS, CDR2 YFSETQ. This CDR3 comprises 13 residues. Between the trimmed V and J ends, which lost 4 bases and 5 bases, there was a span of 13 bases. The CDR3 is CASSVQGGNEQYF. Here the CDR3 DNA reads TGCGCCAGCAGCGTTCAGGGAGGTAACGAGCAGTACTTC.

The V gene is TRBV14, the J gene TRBJ2-7; TRBD2 aligns across 9 bases. The CDR3 sequence is 15 residues long. Trimming took 4 bases from V and 1 from J; bases not matched to a gene: 5. Per germline, CDR1 SGHDN and CDR2 FVKESK. The CDR3 loop is CASSPGTSRSYEQYF. CDR3 nucleotides: TGTGCCAGCAGCCCAGGGACTAGCCGATCCTACGAGCAGTACTTC.

This clonotype was seen repeatedly, ten times or more. V is TRBV28 and J is TRBJ1-2; D gene uncertain. The germline V and J ends were trimmed by 7 bases and 8 bases, with 11 bases remaining between them. Germline CDR1 and CDR2: MDHEN and SYDVKM. This CDR3 region has 11 residues. The CDR3 sequence is CASTTFGGYTF. CDR3 nucleotide sequence: TGTGCCAGCACCACCTTCGGGGGCTACACCTTC.

This clonotype showed up just a few times. The chain links TRBV30 to TRBJ2-2, with D hard to call. The V gene's germline CDR1 is GTSNPN and CDR2 SVGIG (reference sequence). The CDR3 consists of 11 residues. V was pared by 2 bases and J by 4 bases, with 2 bases between. CDR3 bases: TGTGCCTGGAGTTTCACCGGGGAGCTGTTTTTT. Translating it yields CAWSFTGELFF. The whole variable domain, remainder taken from reference TRBV30 and TRBJ2-2, is SQTIHQWPATLVQPVGSPLSLECTVEGTSNPNLYWYRQAAGRGLQLLFYSVGIGQISSEVPQNLSASRPQDRQFILSSKKLLLSDSGFYLCAWSFTGELFFGEGSRLTVL.

This clonotype occurred many times. In DNA form, the CDR3 reads TGTGCCAGCCTAGAGGGGCAGGGTCAGCCCCAGCATTTT. Protein sequence: CASLEGQGQPQHF. This chain uses TRBV19 with TRBJ1-5; tentative D call: TRBD1 (5 bases). Germline loops: CDR1 LNHDA, CDR2 SQIVND (reference sequence). The CDR3 has 13 amino acids. The ends were cut back, 9 bases at V and 6 bases at J, with 15 bases in the middle.

This clonotype was seen many times. This chain uses TRBV12-3 or TRBV12-4 with TRBJ1-1; D call uncertain. Trimming took off 5 bases at V and 0 bases at J, with 7 bases between the two ends. The CDR3 has 13 residues. CDR3 protein: CASSGSLNTEAFF. The CDR3 DNA sequence: TGTGCCAGCAGTGGGAGTCTGAACACTGAAGCTTTCTTT.

The V gene is TRBV3-1, the J gene TRBJ1-1; D unclear. The germline V gene has CDR1 LGHDT and CDR2 YNNKEL (reference sequence). The CDR3 length is 14 residues. The V end lost 2 bases, the J end lost 7 bases, and 14 bases lay between the germline ends. This CDR3 is CASSQSQPRVEAFF. The CDR3 DNA reads as TGTGCCAGCAGCCAATCCCAACCTCGGGTTGAAGCTTTCTTT.